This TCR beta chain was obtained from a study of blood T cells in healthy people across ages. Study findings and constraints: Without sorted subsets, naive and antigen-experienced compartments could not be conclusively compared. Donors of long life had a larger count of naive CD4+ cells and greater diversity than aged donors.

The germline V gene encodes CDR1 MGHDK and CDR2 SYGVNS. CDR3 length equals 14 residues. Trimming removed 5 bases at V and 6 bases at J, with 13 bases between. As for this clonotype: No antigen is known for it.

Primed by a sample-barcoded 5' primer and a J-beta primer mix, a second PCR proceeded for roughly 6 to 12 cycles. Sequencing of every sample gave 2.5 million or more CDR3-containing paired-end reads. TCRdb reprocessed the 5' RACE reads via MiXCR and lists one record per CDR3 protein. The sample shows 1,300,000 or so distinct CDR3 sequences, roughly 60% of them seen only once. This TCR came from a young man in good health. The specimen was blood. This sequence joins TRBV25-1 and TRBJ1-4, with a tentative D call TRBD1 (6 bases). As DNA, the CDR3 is TGTGCCAGCAGTTACCCAGGGGTTCATGAAAAACTGTTTTTT. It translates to CASSYPGVHEKLFF.